The clone carrying this TCR beta chain was observed once. The sample originates from a study of shared clonotypes between healthy human individuals. V was pared by 7 bases and J by 6 bases, with 16 bases between. Germline V gene lookup returns CDR1 SQVTM and CDR2 ANQGSEA. The CDR3 extends over 12 amino acids. The assay was run at deep level. Sequencing was performed with immunoSEQ multiplex PCR; in TCRdb, only in-frame clones are kept and a portion is missing. The sample shows around 200,000 clones, 65% to 70% of them seen only once. The clonotype originates from a man aged 25 to 40 in good health. The source material was memory CD4+ T cells sorted from blood. The sample's subset: CD45RA-negative fraction. The rearrangement joins TRBV29-1 to TRBJ2-7; D perhaps matches TRBD1 (5 bases). Here the CDR3 reads CSGGHYYAEQYF. The CDR3, as DNA: TGCAGCGGAGGACATTATTACGCCGAGCAGTACTTC.